These T cell receptor beta chains were read from a single sample in a study of post-analysis software for immune sequencing data. TCRdb analysed the PCR reads with MiXCR anew, one entry per CDR3 protein. This table has about 460,000 distinct CDR3 sequences, under 55% appearing once. The specimen was blood. The receptor set was obtained from a girl aged 5-17 years with multiple sclerosis. The CDR3 runs from the conserved cysteine through the conserved F or W. D genes are given only for firm matches. Clone size is given for some rows only: seen once, a few or many times, or a class if the clone is expanded.

j_call v_call clone_size d_call cdr3_aa cdr3_nt
TRBJ1-2 TRBV5-6 few TRBD1 CASKVVRGTIGYTF TGTGCCAGCAAAGTCGTCAGGGGGACGATCGGCTACACCTTC
TRBJ1-2 TRBV12-3/TRBV12-4 - - CASSQVPGPGYTF TGTGCCAGCAGTCAAGTCCCGGGACCCGGCTACACCTTC
TRBJ2-3 TRBV5-1 - TRBD1 CASSLEGAGRTDTQYF TGCGCCAGCAGCTTGGAGGGGGCCGGTCGCACAGATACGCAGTATTTT
TRBJ2-6 TRBV28 once - CASSYSRVFGANVLTF TGTGCCAGCAGCTATTCCAGAGTATTTGGGGCCAACGTCCTGACTTTC
TRBJ1-4 TRBV29-1 - TRBD1 CSAKGANREKLFF TGCAGCGCCAAGGGGGCCAACCGAGAAAAACTGTTTTTT
TRBJ2-1 TRBV5-5 - - CASSRPVNEQFF TGTGCCAGCAGCCGACCCGTTAATGAGCAGTTCTTC
TRBJ1-1 TRBV29-1 - - CSDHSAYEAFF TGCAGTGATCATTCGGCGTATGAAGCTTTCTTT
TRBJ2-7 TRBV29-1 - TRBD1 CSVAGQLSGEQYF TGCAGCGTTGCGGGACAGCTTAGTGGCGAGCAGTACTTC
TRBJ2-7 TRBV29-1 - - CSVEGKGDMSYEQYF TGCAGCGTTGAAGGAAAGGGAGACATGTCCTACGAGCAGTACTTC
TRBJ2-7 TRBV20-1 many - CSAQGYEQYF TGCAGTGCTCAGGGTTACGAGCAGTACTTC
TRBJ2-5 TRBV28 few - CATRIGLETQYF TGTGCCACCAGAATAGGGCTGGAGACCCAGTACTTC
TRBJ2-3 TRBV29-1 few - CSVETGSTDTQYF TGCAGCGTTGAAACTGGAAGCACAGATACGCAGTATTTT
TRBJ1-5 TRBV12-3/TRBV12-4 - - CASSQSGGVKPQHF TGTGCCAGCAGTCAATCGGGGGGGGTTAAGCCCCAGCATTTT
TRBJ2-7 TRBV5-1 few - CASSLASRVQQYF TGCGCCAGCAGCTTAGCTTCCCGCGTTCAGCAGTACTTC
TRBJ1-4 TRBV7-9 - - CASSLGSGLDNEKLFF TGTGCCAGCAGCTTAGGAAGCGGGCTGGATAATGAAAAACTGTTTTTT
TRBJ2-1 TRBV29-1 many - CSVGGRGYEQFF TGCAGCGTTGGGGGCAGGGGATATGAGCAGTTCTTC
TRBJ2-1 TRBV27 - - CASSIGASVPLYNEQFF TGTGCCAGCTCAATTGGGGCTAGCGTACCACTTTACAATGAGCAGTTCTTC
TRBJ2-1 TRBV20-1 few TRBD2 CSARIAGGVDNEQFF TGCAGTGCCAGGATAGCGGGAGGAGTCGACAATGAGCAGTTCTTC
TRBJ1-2 TRBV29-1 few - CSVEDIRTLYGYTF TGCAGCGTTGAAGATATACGGACACTCTATGGCTACACCTTC
TRBJ2-5 TRBV29-1 - TRBD1 CSVDGQGEETQYF TGCAGCGTTGATGGACAGGGGGAAGAGACCCAGTACTTC
TRBJ2-7 TRBV9 - - CASSVEDADSYEQYF TGTGCCAGCAGCGTAGAAGACGCCGACTCCTACGAGCAGTACTTC
TRBJ2-1 TRBV29-1 few TRBD2 CSVEVSGLDFQFF TGCAGCGTTGAAGTTAGTGGACTAGATTTTCAGTTCTTC
TRBJ2-7 TRBV3-1 - TRBD2 CASSQDVLAGAYEQYF TGTGCCAGCAGCCAAGATGTGCTAGCGGGAGCCTACGAGCAGTACTTC
TRBJ2-3 TRBV9 - - CASSVSGGSSRFTDTQYF TGTGCCAGCAGCGTTAGTGGGGGCTCCTCACGCTTCACAGATACGCAGTATTTT
TRBJ2-1 TRBV11-1 - TRBD2 CASSGTSMPYNEQFF TGTGCCAGCAGCGGGACTAGCATGCCCTACAATGAGCAGTTCTTC
TRBJ1-4 TRBV6-6 few TRBD1 CATRGDEKLFF TGTGCCACCAGGGGGGATGAAAAACTGTTTTTT
TRBJ1-1 TRBV5-1 - - CASSLVELSNTEAFF TGCGCCAGCAGCTTAGTGGAGCTTTCGAACACTGAAGCTTTCTTT
TRBJ2-3 TRBV6-5 few - CASSYLGQSTDTQYF TGTGCCAGCAGTTATCTTGGTCAGAGCACAGATACGCAGTATTTT
TRBJ1-2 TRBV6-2/TRBV6-3 - - CASRRGTTGDYGYTF TGTGCCAGCAGAAGGGGGACGACGGGGGACTATGGCTACACCTTC
TRBJ2-1 TRBV5-1 few TRBD2 CASSLAGRVEQFF TGCGCCAGCAGCTTGGCCGGGAGGGTTGAGCAGTTCTTC
TRBJ2-5 TRBV20-1 - - CSAGKTGRQETQYF TGCAGTGCCGGAAAGACAGGTCGCCAAGAGACCCAGTACTTC
TRBJ2-1 TRBV27 - - CASSGTKYNEQFF TGTGCCAGCTCCGGGACAAAGTACAATGAGCAGTTCTTC
TRBJ2-2 TRBV12-3/TRBV12-4 - - CASSLSLGGELFF TGTGCCAGCAGTTTATCCCTCGGCGGGGAGCTGTTTTTT
TRBJ2-7 TRBV5-1 many TRBD2 CASSLTLAGDYEQYF TGCGCCAGCAGCTTGACCCTAGCGGGAGATTACGAGCAGTACTTC
TRBJ2-5 TRBV2 - - CASSEAHETQYF TGTGCCAGCAGTGAAGCGCATGAGACCCAGTACTTC
TRBJ1-1 TRBV6-6 - - CASTNPGSEAFF TGTGCCAGCACCAACCCGGGCTCTGAAGCTTTCTTT
TRBJ2-7 TRBV4-1 few - CASSQPGLEQYF TGCGCCAGCAGCCAACCTGGACTAGAGCAGTACTTC
TRBJ2-7 TRBV6-2/TRBV6-3 - - CASSYTGSTYEQYF TGTGCCAGCAGTTACACAGGTAGCACCTACGAGCAGTACTTC
TRBJ2-5 TRBV7-2 - - CASSSGLSQETQYF TGTGCCAGCAGCTCGGGACTGTCCCAAGAGACCCAGTACTTC
TRBJ2-7 TRBV5-1 - TRBD1 CASSVRDREQYF TGCGCCAGCAGCGTCCGGGACAGGGAGCAGTACTTC